This T cell receptor (beta chain) appears in the sequencing data of a study of shared T cell receptors in the human thymus. The CDR3 extends over 16 amino acids. Germline V CDR1 and CDR2: SGHKS, YYEKEE (reference sequence). Trimming removed 3 bases from V and 4 bases from J; junction bases left unmatched: 10. Clones were sequenced by immunoSEQ multiplex PCR, and TCRdb holds only the in-frame ones, with some missing. The data show roughly 660,000 clones, around 89% seen once. This same sample was also part of a study on human thymus T cells.

The specimen sequenced was thymocytes. This clonotype was obtained from a boy under two years old with a congenital heart defect. This chain uses TRBV5-5 with TRBJ1-5; TRBD1 agrees at 7 bases. The CDR3 is CASSSEGTEVNQPQHF. The CDR3, as DNA: TGTGCCAGCAGCTCCGAGGGGACAGAGGTGAATCAGCCCCAGCATTTT.